This TCR beta chain was sequenced for a study of control samples from healthy donors and cancer patients. Only in-frame clones appear in the TCRdb table, and some are missing; sequencing was by immunoSEQ multiplex PCR. The repertoire includes some 150,000 clones, approximately 94% of them detected once, and 13% to 15% sits in the top ten. Germline CDR1 reads MDHEN; CDR2 reads SYDVKM. Trimming cost V 2 bases and J 0 bases, with 11 bases left between them. This CDR3 has 16 amino acids. The chain joins TRBV28 to TRBJ1-5, with D uncertain. The sample taken for sequencing was PBMCs. The sequence was obtained from a man in his 60s with colorectal cancer. This chain's CDR3 is CASSLPYRSSNQPQHF. CDR3 DNA: TGTGCCAGCAGTTTACCTTACCGCTCTAGCAATCAGCCCCAGCATTTT. Looking up the rest from reference TRBV28 and TRBJ1-5 gives the full variable domain: DVKVTQSSRYLVKRTGEKVFLECVQDMDHENMFWYRQDPGLGLRLIYFSYDVKMKEKGDIPEGYSVSREKKERFSLILESASTNQTSMYLCASSLPYRSSNQPQHFGDGTRLSIL.